This is a list of T cell receptor beta chains from one sample in a study of blood T cell repertoires in COVID-19. TCRdb's copy holds only in-frame clones and misses some; the assay was immunoSEQ multiplex PCR. The sample has tens of thousands of clones, approximately 80% seen once. Sequencing used peripheral blood. These receptors were collected from a man aged 55-75 years with active or convalescent COVID-19. Both conserved end residues are part of each CDR3. D genes are given only for firm matches. Only some rows state a clone size, as once, few, many or a class for expanded clones.

V gene	D gene	clone size	J gene	CDR3 DNA	CDR3 protein
TRBV10-3	NA	NA	TRBJ2-3	TGTGCCATCAATGAGGAAAGAGCAGGGGTGACAGATACGCAGTATTTT	CAINEERAGVTDTQYF
TRBV6-5	TRBD1	NA	TRBJ1-2	TGTGCCAGCAGAGAGGACAGGGTAAAAGGCTACACCTTC	CASREDRVKGYTF
TRBV2	NA	many	TRBJ1-2	TGTGCCAGCAAGCCTGAATGGCAGACTATCTATGGCTACACCTTC	CASKPEWQTIYGYTF
TRBV27	TRBD1	NA	TRBJ1-1	TGTGCCAGCAGTTCAGGACAGGGCCTTGAAGCTTTCTTT	CASSSGQGLEAFF
TRBV29-1	TRBD2	NA	TRBJ2-3	TGCAGCGTTTCCTATGGACTAGCGGGGGGCCAAGGGGGTGATACGCAGTATTTT	CSVSYGLAGGQGGDTQYF
TRBV5-4	TRBD1	NA	TRBJ2-6	TGTGCCAGCAGCTTGTTGGCAGGGGGCCCCGGGGCCAACGTCCTGACTTTC	CASSLLAGGPGANVLTF
TRBV5-1	TRBD2	NA	TRBJ2-5	TGCGCCAGCAGCTTGGCCCTTGGCGGGGGGGCTGAGACCCAGTACTTC	CASSLALGGGAETQYF
TRBV6-5	NA	NA	TRBJ1-5	TGTGCCAGCAGTTACTCGGGGCACACCAATCAGCCCCAGCATTTT	CASSYSGHTNQPQHF
TRBV5-1	NA	NA	TRBJ2-1	TGCGCCAGCAGCTTGGTTCGGAATGAGCAGTTCTTC	CASSLVRNEQFF
TRBV10-3	NA	NA	TRBJ1-1	TGTGCCATCAATAAAGAGCAGGGGACTGAAGCTTTCTTT	CAINKEQGTEAFF
TRBV6-2/TRBV6-3	NA	NA	TRBJ2-3	TGTGCCAGCAGTTACTCTTACAGCTCAGATACGCAGTATTTT	CASSYSYSSDTQYF
TRBV29-1	TRBD2	NA	TRBJ2-1	TGCAGCGTCGGTACTAGCGGGGGTTGGAATGAGCAGTTCTTC	CSVGTSGGWNEQFF
TRBV19	NA	NA	TRBJ1-5	TGTGCCAGTAGTATAGGCACAGGGCATCAGCCCCAGCATTTT	CASSIGTGHQPQHF
TRBV10-3	NA	NA	TRBJ1-5	TGTGCCATCAGTGGGGACACTAGCAATCAGCCCCAGCATTTT	CAISGDTSNQPQHF
TRBV4-1	NA	NA	TRBJ1-1	TGCGCCAGCAGCCAAGAGGTAGAGAACACTGAAGCTTTCTTT	CASSQEVENTEAFF
TRBV4-3	TRBD1	NA	TRBJ2-7	TGCGCCAGCAGCCAGGGACAGTATTCCTACGAGCAGTACTTC	CASSQGQYSYEQYF
TRBV6-2/TRBV6-3	TRBD1	NA	TRBJ1-2	TGTGCCAGCAGTTACTCGGGACAGGACCCCTATGGCTACACCTTC	CASSYSGQDPYGYTF
TRBV21-1	NA	once	TRBJ2-3	TGTGCCAGCAGCGGTCTAGCGGTTCCAGATACGCAGTATTTT	CASSGLAVPDTQYF
TRBV19	TRBD2	few	TRBJ2-1	TGTGCCAGTAGTATAGGATTAGCGGGGGACTCCTACAATGAGCAGTTCTTC	CASSIGLAGDSYNEQFF
TRBV6-8	NA	NA	TRBJ2-1	TGTGCCAGCAGTTACGCGGCAGACAATGAGCAGTTCTTC	CASSYAADNEQFF
TRBV14	TRBD1	NA	TRBJ2-1	TGTGCCAGCAGCCCTGTACGGTTCCAGGGGGCGCGCTACAATGAGCAGTTCTTC	CASSPVRFQGARYNEQFF
TRBV9	NA	NA	TRBJ1-2	TGTGCCAGCAGCTCCGGTGGGGGCGAAAAGGGCTACACCTTC	CASSSGGGEKGYTF
TRBV7-8	NA	NA	TRBJ2-3	TGTGCCAGCAGGATGAACAGGTTCAGCACAGATACGCAGTATTTT	CASRMNRFSTDTQYF
TRBV5-4	NA	many	TRBJ2-7	TGTGCCAGCAGCTTTTACTCGTCCTACGAGCAGTACTTC	CASSFYSSYEQYF